These T cell receptor beta chains were read from a single sample in a study of cytomegalovirus exposure and HLA in healthy donors. Measured with immunoSEQ multiplex PCR; TCRdb has only the in-frame clones, and not every one. Found here are 140,000 or so clones, roughly 89% of them singletons; the top ten hold about 9.9%. The specimen sequenced was PBMCs. Receptors were obtained from a woman under 30 in good health and CMV-seropositive. CDR3s include the opening cysteine and the closing phenylalanine or tryptophan. The size field is filled for only some rows; it gives once, few, many or a size class.

len	v_gene	j_gene	abundance	CDR3aa
14	TRBV2	TRBJ1-1	many	CASGEQGRDTEAFF
15	TRBV18	TRBJ2-2	once	CASSPSGTNTGELFF
15	TRBV6-1	TRBJ2-1	few	CASSEAGDGPNEQFF
15	TRBV7-2	TRBJ2-5	.	CASGTWRGVQETQYF
15	TRBV6-5	TRBJ1-4	.	CASRPTGGTNEKLFF
15	TRBV28	TRBJ2-3	.	CASSLGTGQTDTQYF
14	TRBV19	TRBJ2-2	.	CATQVLAGAGELFF
14	TRBV18	TRBJ1-1	.	CASSGRGRDTEAFF
15	TRBV27	TRBJ2-2	.	CASSFSRGTGGELFF
15	TRBV19	TRBJ2-3	once	CASSMSGGGGDTQYF
15	TRBV19	TRBJ1-5	.	CASSPDRGWSQPQHF
13	TRBV19	TRBJ1-1	once	CASSIIGVTEAFF
15	TRBV19	TRBJ1-2	.	CASSPTDRPWYGYTF
11	TRBV5-1	TRBJ1-1	.	CASSRDSEAFF
13	TRBV30	TRBJ2-7	.	CAWSVPGLYEQYF
16	TRBV19	TRBJ2-3	.	CASSVQGLISTDTQYF
17	TRBV2	TRBJ1-6	.	CASRGARGRTYNSPLHF
15	TRBV5-1	TRBJ1-2	.	CASSPASGPAGGYTF
14	TRBV7-2	TRBJ2-5	.	CASSSSGGARTQYF
15	TRBV4-1	TRBJ2-7	once	CASSQLGTRRNEQYF
15	TRBV5-6	TRBJ1-1	.	CASSSLTGKNTEAFF
15	TRBV18	TRBJ1-1	.	CASSPIGQGNTEAFF
14	TRBV28	TRBJ2-7	once	CASSPSTGPYEQYF
15	TRBV6-1	TRBJ1-1	.	CASRSLRDYNTEAFF
14	TRBV2	TRBJ1-2	.	CASRPRTGVYGYTF
19	TRBV7-8	TRBJ1-4	.	CASSLLSVAREQTLEKLFF